In its sample, the clone carrying this T cell receptor beta chain was seen many times. The antigen remains undetermined. V gave up 5 bases and J gave up 4 bases, with 14 bases separating them. The germline V gene encodes CDR1 DFQATT and CDR2 SNEGSKA (reference sequence). There are 13 residues in the CDR3. This record comes from a study of tumor and adjacent non-tumor tissue in lung cancer. Findings and limits, study-wide: Higher tumor TCR diversity was associated with shorter survival.

The library came from three nested PCR rounds adapted from ARM-PCR protocols. MiXCR was run by TCRdb on the multiplex PCR reads, yielding one entry per CDR3 protein. The sample yields 90,000 to 100,000 distinct CDR3 sequences, more than 80% seen once. No cell sorting was done before RNA was extracted from the tissue. More than 3 cm separated this lung sample from the edge of the tumor. This sequence joins TRBV20-1 and TRBJ1-1; possibly TRBD1 for D (5 bases). The sample comprised distant non-tumor lung tissue. The source is a man aged 60 to 69 with small cell lung cancer. The CDR3, as DNA: TGCAGTGCTGCCTCCTGGGGCAGCACTGAAGCTTTCTTT. Translating it yields CSAASWGSTEAFF.